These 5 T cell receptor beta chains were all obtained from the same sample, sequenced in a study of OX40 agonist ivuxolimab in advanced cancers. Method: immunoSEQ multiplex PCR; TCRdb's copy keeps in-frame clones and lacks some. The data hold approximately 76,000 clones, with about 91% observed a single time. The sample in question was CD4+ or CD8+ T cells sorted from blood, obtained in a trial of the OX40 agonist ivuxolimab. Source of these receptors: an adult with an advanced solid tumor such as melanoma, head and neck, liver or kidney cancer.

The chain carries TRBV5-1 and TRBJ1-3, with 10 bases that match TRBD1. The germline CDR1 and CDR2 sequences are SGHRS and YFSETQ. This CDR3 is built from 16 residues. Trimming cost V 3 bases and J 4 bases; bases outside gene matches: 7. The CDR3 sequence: CASSSTGGAGGNTIYF. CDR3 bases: TGCGCCAGCAGCTCGACAGGGGGCGCGGGCGGAAACACCATATATTTT.

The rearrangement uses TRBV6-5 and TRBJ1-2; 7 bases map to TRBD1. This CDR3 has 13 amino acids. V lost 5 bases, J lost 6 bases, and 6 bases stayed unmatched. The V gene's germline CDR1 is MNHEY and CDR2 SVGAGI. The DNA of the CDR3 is TGTGCCAGCAGTCGTTCAGGGGGGAATGGCTACACCTTC. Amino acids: CASSRSGGNGYTF.

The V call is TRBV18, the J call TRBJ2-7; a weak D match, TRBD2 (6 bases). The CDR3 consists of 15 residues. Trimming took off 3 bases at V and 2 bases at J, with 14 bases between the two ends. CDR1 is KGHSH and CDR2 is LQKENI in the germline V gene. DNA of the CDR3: TGTGCCAGCTCACCGCAGCGGGCGATTACCTACGAGCAGTACTTC. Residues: CASSPQRAITYEQYF.

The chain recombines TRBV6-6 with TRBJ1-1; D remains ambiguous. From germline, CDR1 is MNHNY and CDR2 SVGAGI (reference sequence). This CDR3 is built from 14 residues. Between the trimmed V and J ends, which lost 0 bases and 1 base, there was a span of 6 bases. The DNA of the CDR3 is TGTGCCAGCAGTTACTCTGGGCGGAACACTGAAGCTTTCTTT. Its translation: CASSYSGRNTEAFF.

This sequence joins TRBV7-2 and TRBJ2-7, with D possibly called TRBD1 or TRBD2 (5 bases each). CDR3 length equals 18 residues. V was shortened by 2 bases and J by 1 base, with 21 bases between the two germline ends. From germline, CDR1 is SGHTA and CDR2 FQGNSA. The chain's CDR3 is CASSLRVARAGGSYEQYF. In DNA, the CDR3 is TGTGCCAGCAGCTTAAGGGTGGCCCGCGCTGGGGGATCCTACGAGCAGTACTTC.